In this sample, the clone carrying this TCR beta chain turned up a few times. Its antigen is as yet unknown. This sample stems from a study of CD8+CD57+ T cells in acquired aplastic anemia. Study background: Recorded DNA amounts for sorted CD4+ and CD8+ cells had an average of approximately 3 ug. Study results and limitations: Patients and controls were found to share twenty-nine CD8+ CDR3 sequences. Any difference that existed in CD8+ Simpson's diversity between patients and controls was not significant.

Researchers used genomic DNA as the template to profile TCR beta VDJ and CDR3. TCRdb ran MiXCR on the reads and lists one entry per CDR3 protein. In the table there are more than 150,000 distinct CDR3 sequences, about three fifths of which are singletons. Germline loops: CDR1 SGHVS, CDR2 FQNEAQ. Deletions cut 5 bases from V and 1 base from J, with 11 bases between. The CDR3 contains 14 residues. Sequenced material: sorted CD4+, CD8+, or CD8+CD57+ T cells (not recorded which) from PBMCs. The receptor was isolated from a human donor with severe aplastic anemia or a healthy control (not recorded which). V gene TRBV7-8 combines with J gene TRBJ2-5; a weak D match, TRBD1 (6 bases). The chain's CDR3 is CASSPMGAQETQYF. The CDR3 DNA reads as TGTGCCAGCAGCCCCATGGGGGCCCAAGAGACCCAGTACTTC.